Below, 21 T cell receptor beta chains from the same sample are listed, as sequenced in a study of OX40 agonist ivuxolimab in advanced cancers. The assay was immunoSEQ multiplex PCR, and TCRdb's table has in-frame clones only and misses some. The table has about 150,000 clones, roughly 94% seen once. The source was CD4+ or CD8+ T cells sorted from blood, collected in a trial of the OX40 agonist ivuxolimab. These TCRs come from an adult with an advanced solid tumor such as melanoma, head and neck, liver or kidney cancer.

J is TRBJ2-7 and V is TRBV5-4, with D uncertain. This CDR3 contains 14 residues. Germline assignment: CDR1 SGHNT and CDR2 YYREEE (reference sequence). V shed 0 bases and J shed 2 bases, with 9 bases lying between them. The CDR3, as DNA: TGTGCCAGCAGCTTGGATCAAGGGCCCTACGAGCAGTACTTC. It yields the protein CASSLDQGPYEQYF.

As DNA, the CDR3 is TGTGCCACCAGCAGAGATAGGGGTAGCTATGGCTACACCTTC. It yields the protein CATSRDRGSYGYTF. The chain employs TRBV15 and TRBJ1-2, with a tentative D call TRBD1 (5 bases). CDR1 is LNHNV, CDR2 YYDKDF, per germline (reference sequence). V was clipped by 0 bases and J by 4 bases, with 9 bases between them. The CDR3 extends over 14 amino acids.

The chain carries TRBV18 and TRBJ1-4; D not resolved. Germline V lookup: CDR1 KGHSH, CDR2 LQKENI. This CDR3 comprises 15 residues. V lost 1 base, J lost 11 bases, and 17 bases lay in between. The DNA of the CDR3 is TGTGCCAGCTCACCACTCAGCGATTTGTCGGGGAAACTGTTTTTT. Residues: CASSPLSDLSGKLFF.

The rearrangement links TRBV2 to TRBJ1-5; TRBD1 is a possible D gene (5 bases). The length of the CDR3 is 14 residues. Germline CDR1 reads SNHLY; CDR2 reads FYNNEI. The V gene lost 4 bases and the J gene lost 0 bases, with 7 bases spanning the gap. This CDR3 reads CASSAGPSNQPQHF. The CDR3 bases are TGTGCCAGCAGTGCGGGGCCTAGCAATCAGCCCCAGCATTTT.

As concerns this clone: A junction boundary mismatches the germline segment, possibly from a read error. This chain links TRBV15 with TRBJ2-7; 12 nucleotides align to TRBD1. Germline V gene sequence: CDR1 LNHNV, CDR2 YYDKDF (reference sequence). This CDR3 comprises 15 residues. The CDR3 protein is CATSREGTGGYEQCF. The CDR3 DNA follows: TGTGCCACCAGCAGAGAAGGGACAGGGGGCTACGAGCAGTGCTTC.

The count of this clone is one. The J gene is TRBJ1-3, the V gene TRBV4-2; no clear D. The CDR3 length is 16 residues. From germline, CDR1 is LGHNA and CDR2 YNFKEQ. V was clipped by 0 bases and J by 2 bases, with 11 bases between them. CDR3 DNA sequence: TGTGCCAGCAGCCAAGAACCCTCCGGGCCTGGAAACACCATATATTTT. This sequence encodes CASSQEPSGPGNTIYF.

The rearrangement uses TRBV7-2 and TRBJ1-1; D is possibly TRBD1 (5 bases). CDR3 length: 14 amino acids. Germline-derived CDR1 and CDR2 are SGHTA and FQGNSA. V gave up 2 bases and J gave up 4 bases, with 11 bases separating them. CDR3 sequence reads: CASSLKAGGTEAFF. The DNA for the CDR3 is TGTGCCAGCAGCTTAAAAGCCGGGGGCACTGAAGCTTTCTTT. Full variable domain (rest looked up from reference TRBV7-2 and TRBJ1-1): GAGVSQSPSNKVTEKGKDVELRCDPISGHTALYWYRQSLGQGLEFLIYFQGNSAPDKSGLPSDRFSAERTGGSVSTLTIQRTQQEDSAVYLCASSLKAGGTEAFFGQGTRLTVV.

V gene TRBV15 combines with J gene TRBJ2-7; 7 bases fit TRBD1. The CDR3 is 16 amino acids. The germline V gene has CDR1 LNHNV and CDR2 YYDKDF (reference sequence). V trimming: 0 bases; J trimming: 2 bases; junction bases outside the gene matches: 7. CDR3 coding DNA: TGTGCCACCAGCAGAGAACGGACAGGCGTACCCTACGAGCAGTACTTC. Translation: CATSRERTGVPYEQYF. Based on the CDR3 plus reference TRBV15 and TRBJ2-7, the full variable domain is DAMVIQNPRYQVTQFGKPVTLSCSQTLNHNVMYWYQQKSSQAPKLLFHYYDKDFNNEADTPDNFQSRRPNTSFCFLDIRSPGLGDTAMYLCATSRERTGVPYEQYFGPGTRLTVT.

The gene calls are TRBV9 and TRBJ2-5; D is ambiguous. V lost 0 bases and J 0 bases, leaving 6 bases between the germline ends. The CDR3 spans 14 residues. The V gene's germline CDR1 is SGDLS and CDR2 YYNGEE. In nucleotides, the CDR3 is TGTGCCAGCAGCGTAGGAGTCTACCAAGAGACCCAGTACTTC. It is translated as CASSVGVYQETQYF.

This clone appeared once. The genes are TRBV9 and TRBJ2-3; perhaps D is TRBD1 or TRBD2 (5 bases each). In germline, CDR1 is SGDLS, CDR2 YYNGEE. V lost 3 bases and J 2 bases, leaving 13 bases between the germline ends. The CDR3 extends over 15 amino acids. The chain's CDR3 is CASSARGGFTDTQYF. CDR3 coding DNA: TGTGCCAGCAGCGCCCGGGGCGGGTTCACAGATACGCAGTATTTT. The whole variable domain, filled in from reference TRBV9 and TRBJ2-3, reads DSGVTQTPKHLITATGQRVTLRCSPRSGDLSVYWYQQSLDQGLQFLIQYYNGEERAKGNILERFSAQQFPDLHSELNLSSLELGDSALYFCASSARGGFTDTQYFGPGTRLTVL.

The rearrangement joins TRBV15 to TRBJ2-2, with a tentative D call TRBD1 (6 bases). The CDR3 spans 17 residues. V lost 0 bases and J lost 6, with 17 bases in between. Germline CDR1 is LNHNV and CDR2 is YYDKDF (reference sequence). The CDR3 is CATSRDPLDTGSGELFF. CDR3 sequence (DNA): TGTGCCACCAGCAGAGATCCCCTCGACACAGGGTCCGGGGAGCTGTTTTTT.

V usage is TRBV4-3 and J usage is TRBJ2-7; D remains unclear. CDR1 LGHNA and CDR2 YSLEER come from the germline V gene. Trimming pared 0 bases from V and 2 bases from J, leaving 8 bases between. The CDR3 is made up of 14 amino acids. The CDR3 is CASSQEYSTYEQYF. The DNA of the CDR3 is TGCGCCAGCAGCCAAGAATACAGCACCTACGAGCAGTACTTC.

The chain has TRBV7-3 and TRBJ2-3; D unclear. The CDR3 is 13 residues long. CDR1 and CDR2 (germline): SGHTA, FQGTGA. V lost 3 bases and J lost 6, with 10 bases in between. The CDR3: CASSFILGDTQYF. CDR3 coding DNA: TGTGCCAGCAGCTTTATCCTAGGGGATACGCAGTATTTT.

CDR3 nucleotide sequence: TGTGCCAGTAGTCCCGGGACAGGGGCCTACAATGAGCAGTTCTTC. Its translation: CASSPGTGAYNEQFF. J is TRBJ2-1 and V is TRBV19; TRBD1 matches at 10 bases. V dropped 5 bases and J dropped 2; count of bases not matched to a gene: 3. The CDR3 is 15 amino acids. Germline assignment: CDR1 LNHDA and CDR2 SQIVND (reference sequence).

The chain recombines TRBV6-5 with TRBJ1-2; 7 bases map to TRBD1. The CDR3 loop spans 14 amino acids. Germline V gives CDR1 MNHEY, CDR2 SVGAGI. V lost 6 bases, J lost 5 bases, and 9 bases stayed unmatched. The CDR3 sequence: CASSSTGYLYGYTF. In nucleotides, the CDR3 is TGTGCCAGCAGCTCGACAGGGTATCTTTATGGCTACACCTTC.

This rearrangement joins TRBV28 to TRBJ2-1; D tentatively reads TRBD1 or TRBD2 (5 bases each). The V gene lost 4 bases and the J gene lost 6 bases, with 13 bases spanning the gap. Looked up from germline, CDR1 is MDHEN and CDR2 is SYDVKM. CDR3 length: 14 residues. CDR3 DNA sequence: TGTGCCAGCAGTTCTCCGGGGCAATTCAATGAGCAGTTCTTC. Its protein is CASSSPGQFNEQFF.

The chain links TRBV7-2 to TRBJ1-2; no clear D. Per the germline V gene, CDR1 is SGHTA and CDR2 is FQGNSA. V gave up 3 bases and J gave up 2 bases, with 1 base separating them. The CDR3 runs to 11 residues. The CDR3 loop is CASSFNYGYTF. As DNA, the CDR3 is TGTGCCAGCAGCTTCAACTATGGCTACACCTTC.

The chain joins TRBV10-3 to TRBJ2-1; no reliable D call. Between the trimmed V and J ends, which lost 3 bases and 10 bases, there was a span of 13 bases. The CDR3 spans 13 residues. The germline V gene encodes CDR1 ENHRY and CDR2 SYGVKD. This chain's CDR3 is CAISDRTLSEQFF. For the CDR3, the DNA is TGTGCCATCAGTGACCGTACTCTTTCCGAGCAGTTCTTC.

This chain joins TRBV5-1 and TRBJ1-5; D perhaps matches TRBD1 (6 bases). Germline V lookup: CDR1 SGHRS, CDR2 YFSETQ. Trimming cost V 1 base and J 7 bases, with 15 bases left between them. The CDR3 runs 15 residues. CDR3 nucleotides: TGCGCCAGCAGCTTGTGGGGGGGGCTCGACCAGCCCCAGCATTTT. Amino acid sequence: CASSLWGGLDQPQHF.

This clone was seen just once. The chain couples TRBV11-2 to TRBJ2-3; D gene uncertain. V lost 1 base, J lost 14 bases, and 13 bases lay in between. The CDR3 contains 12 residues. Germline-derived CDR1 and CDR2 are SGHAT and FQNNGV. The CDR3 sequence: CASSLAVSEAYF. As DNA, the CDR3 is TGTGCCAGCAGCTTAGCAGTCTCCGAAGCGTATTTT.

This chain links TRBV28 with TRBJ1-6; TRBD1 agrees at 7 bases. V shed 7 bases and J 10 bases; nucleotides not matched to a gene: 10. The CDR3 sequence is 14 residues long. Per the germline V gene, CDR1 is MDHEN and CDR2 is SYDVKM. The CDR3 DNA is TGTGCCAGCATCCAGGGGGGGGGTTGGTCACCCCTCCACTTT. Its protein product is CASIQGGGWSPLHF.